The rows below give T cell receptor beta chains drawn from one sample of a study of blood T cell repertoires in COVID-19. Sequenced by immunoSEQ multiplex PCR; TCRdb stores in-frame clones only, minus some. The sample lists roughly 300,000 clones, 85% seen once, with about an eighth in the top ten. Specimen: peripheral blood. These receptors all come from a human donor in a cohort sampled during active COVID-19. Each CDR3 is given with its conserved first and last residue. D genes are given only for firm matches. Only part of the rows carry a size: once, few, many, or a class if the clone is expanded.

j_call v_call d_call clone_size cdr3_aa cdr3_nt
TRBJ2-7 TRBV5-4 TRBD1 NA CASSLGTGGTYEQYF TGTGCCAGCAGCTTGGGGACAGGGGGAACCTACGAGCAGTACTTC
TRBJ1-3 TRBV21-1 NA NA CASSKFRESQGRSGNTIYF TGTGCCAGCAGCAAATTCCGTGAGAGTCAGGGAAGGTCTGGAAACACCATATATTTT
TRBJ1-1 TRBV2 NA NA CASSGGGLSSF TGTGCCAGCAGTGGGGGAGGTCTTTCAAGCTTT
TRBJ2-6 TRBV18 NA NA CASSYARGTSGMFALAGANVLTF TGTGCCAGCTCATACGCTCGGGGAACCTCTGGTATGTTCGCCCTCGCAGGGGCCAACGTCCTGACTTTC
TRBJ2-2 TRBV6-6 NA NA CASSARSGELFF TGTGCCAGCAGTGCGAGGTCCGGGGAGCTGTTTTTT
TRBJ2-3 TRBV3-1/TRBV3-2 TRBD2 NA CASSLGTSGRAGDTQYF TGTGCCAGCAGCCTTGGGACTAGCGGGAGGGCGGGAGATACGCAGTATTTT
TRBJ2-3 TRBV19 TRBD2 NA CASSVSGTLEYTQYF TGTGCCAGTAGTGTAAGCGGGACCTTGGAGTATACGCAGTATTTT
TRBJ2-2 TRBV6-5 TRBD1 NA CASTPGQPNTGELFF TGTGCCAGCACCCCGGGACAGCCGAACACCGGGGAGCTGTTTTTT
TRBJ1-2 TRBV9 NA NA CASTGGYYGYTF TGTGCGAGCACCGGGGGTTACTATGGCTACACCTTC
TRBJ1-2 TRBV12-3/TRBV12-4 NA NA CASSLSFNYGYTF TGTGCCAGCAGTTTGTCTTTCAACTATGGCTACACCTTC
TRBJ2-7 TRBV27 TRBD2 few CASSFSSGRAYEQYF TGTGCCAGCAGTTTCAGTAGCGGGAGGGCCTACGAGCAGTACTTC
TRBJ2-1 TRBV12-3/TRBV12-4 NA NA CASNHPHNNEQFF TGTGCCAGCAACCATCCCCACAACAATGAGCAGTTCTTC
TRBJ2-1 TRBV24-1 NA NA CATPRWGLVFPNEQFF TGTGCCACCCCCCGGTGGGGGCTAGTATTCCCCAATGAGCAGTTCTTC
TRBJ2-1 TRBV28 NA NA CASLGGLREQFF TGTGCCAGCTTGGGGGGGCTTCGGGAGCAGTTCTTC
TRBJ2-4 TRBV29-1 TRBD2 NA CSVLAGSRDIQYF TGCAGCGTACTAGCGGGGAGCCGGGACATTCAGTACTTC